A single TCR beta chain is shown here with its context. The antigen is not known. The sample is drawn from a study of cytomegalovirus exposure and HLA in healthy donors. Study at large: Both the approximately 120 validation repertoires and the 550 to 750 first-cohort repertoires used the same platform, as reported by a later analysis. Whole-study results and caveats: Cytomegalovirus association was listed for 170 or so TCR beta chains. The tendency of first-cohort TCR clusters to co-occur in the 90 to 150 validation repertoires was the finding of a later analysis.

The CDR3 length is 12 residues. CDR1 is SGHNT and CDR2 is YYREEE in the germline V gene (reference sequence). The V gene lost 7 bases and the J gene lost 1 base, with 8 bases spanning the gap. Donors came from a validation cohort of over a hundred subjects, distinct from the first 666-subject cohort. Generated by immunoSEQ multiplex PCR, the TCRdb table keeps only in-frame clones and is missing some. The repertoire consists of about 400,000 clones, with roughly 85% occurring once and the leading ten covering roughly 0.83%. The sequencing sample was made of PBMCs. The receptor was derived from a woman aged 18-30 years in good health and CMV-seronegative. This chain connects TRBV5-4 to TRBJ2-5; D possibly corresponds to TRBD1 (6 bases). The CDR3 coding sequence is TGTGCCAGCGGGGGCCGCCAAGAGACCCAGTACTTC. This gives the protein CASGGRQETQYF. Full variable domain (remainder filled in from reference TRBV5-4 and TRBJ2-5): ETGVTQSPTHLIKTRGQQVTLRCSSQSGHNTVSWYQQALGQGPQFIFQYYREEENGRGNFPPRFSGLQFPNYSSELNVNALELDDSALYLCASGGRQETQYFGPGTRLLVL.